This section outlines one T cell receptor (beta chain) sequence together with its context. Generated by immunoSEQ multiplex PCR, the TCRdb table keeps only in-frame clones and is missing some. The sample holds approximately 250,000 clones, approximately 85% seen once. Germline assignment: CDR1 MNHEY and CDR2 SMNVEV (reference sequence). V was clipped by 5 bases and J by 7 bases, with 11 bases between them. This CDR3 is 12 amino acids long. The data derive from a study of blood T cell repertoires in COVID-19. The V gene is TRBV27, the J gene TRBJ1-2, with D unclear. Sequenced sample: peripheral blood. The source of this sequence is a man in his fifties or sixties with acute or convalescent COVID-19. Written as DNA, the CDR3 is TGTGCCAGCAGTGGTTCAGGTCTTGGCTACACCTTC. Protein sequence: CASSGSGLGYTF.